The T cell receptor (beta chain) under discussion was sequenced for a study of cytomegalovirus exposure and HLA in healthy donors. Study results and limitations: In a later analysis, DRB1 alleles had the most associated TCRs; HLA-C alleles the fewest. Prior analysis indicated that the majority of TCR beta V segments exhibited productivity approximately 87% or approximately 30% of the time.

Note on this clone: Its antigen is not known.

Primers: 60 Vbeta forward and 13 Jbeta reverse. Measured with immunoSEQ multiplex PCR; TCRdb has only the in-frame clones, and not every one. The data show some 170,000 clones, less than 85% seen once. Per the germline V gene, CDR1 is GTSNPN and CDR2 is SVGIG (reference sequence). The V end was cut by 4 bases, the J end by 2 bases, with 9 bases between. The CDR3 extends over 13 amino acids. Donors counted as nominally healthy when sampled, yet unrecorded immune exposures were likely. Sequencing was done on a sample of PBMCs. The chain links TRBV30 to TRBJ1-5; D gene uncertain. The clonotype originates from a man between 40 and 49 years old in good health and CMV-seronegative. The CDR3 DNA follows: TGTGCCTGGAAAGAACGGGGCAATCAGCCCCAGCATTTT. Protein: CAWKERGNQPQHF.